The sequence of this TCR beta chain was determined in a study of blood T cell repertoires in COVID-19. Study context: Researchers got acute and convalescent COVID-19 samples from the United States, Italy and Spain. PBMCs, B-cell-depleted T cells, or T cells provided the cDNA or gDNA that made up the material.

The CDR3 length is 15 residues. The germline gives CDR1 MNHNS, CDR2 SASEGT. V lost 1 base, J lost 5 bases, and 5 bases stayed unmatched. Assay: immunoSEQ multiplex PCR; the TCRdb copy retains only in-frame clones and omits some. The sample yields about 78,000 clones, about 90% seen once. The chain carries TRBV6-1 and TRBJ2-3, with TRBD1 matching 8 bases. Input material: peripheral blood. The receptor's source is a woman aged 80 or over with active or convalescent COVID-19. The CDR3 sequence: CASSEGAGGLDTQYF. CDR3 bases: TGTGCCAGCAGTGAAGGAGCAGGGGGCCTAGATACGCAGTATTTT.